This TCR beta chain was captured in a study of blood T cell repertoires in COVID-19 (dated by TCRdb to 2018 to 2020). Concerning the study at large: The collaborator samples originated in the United States, Italy and Spain and spanned the acute and convalescent phases of COVID-19. The prospective study material was composed of cDNA or gDNA derived from T cells, B-cell-depleted T cells, or PBMCs. Deeply sampled blood TCRbeta repertoires from subjects exposed to, actively infected with, or recovered from COVID-19 were included in the dataset. The repertoires were made available in a free public database intended to serve as a resource for research on the immune response to SARS-CoV-2. The samples were drawn from two sources: the first 160 participants of the ongoing ImmuneRACE study, and approximately 1,300 subjects contributed by 6 global collaborators. Nearly every sample came with metadata listing a de-identified subject ID, COVID-19 status, age in years and sex. Where available, HLA class I and class II types were obtained from metadata supplied by the sample provider rather than from assay-based typing.

V loses 2 bases at its end and J loses 1 base; junction bases beyond the gene matches: 10. The CDR3 sequence holds 17 residues, the cysteine and phenylalanine included. Only CDR3 DNA remains: 51 bases, in frame from the first base. CDR1 and CDR2 were assigned from the germline V gene (reference sequence) as MNHEY and SMNVEV. In the prospective study, participants were about 18 to 90 years old, resided in 25 or so geographic areas of the United States, and were enrolled through a virtual design. In the prospective study, participants were assigned to cohorts based on the clinical history participants reported in a screening survey and a study questionnaire. Recovered participants in ImmuneRACE Cohort 3 were defined by two consecutive negative NP/OP PCR tests, clearance by a healthcare professional, or resolution of symptoms. In the prospective study, mobile phlebotomists collected whole blood, serum and a nasopharyngeal or oropharyngeal swab from each participant. Over a 2-month period, participants in the prospective study had the option of providing additional blood draws and questionnaires. Prospective study blood samples were shipped either frozen or at room temperature before DNA extraction.

What the work shows at the level of the full study, not this receptor alone: Clinical and demographic metadata were provided uncurated, with the amount varying by source and participant.

In the case of this clone: Its antigen remains unidentified. The input lacks base qualities; no much larger clone sits a single base away.

The immunoSEQ Assay, a bias-controlled multiplex PCR, was used to amplify TCRbeta CDR3 regions from genomic DNA. The original methods were these. The number of nucleated cells in each sample was estimated by amplification of reference gene primers within the assay. Sequence reads were collapsed and filtered to measure the absolute abundance of every unique TCRbeta CDR3 rearrangement. For each sample, productive Simpson clonality was calculated by taking the square root of Simpson's diversity index across productive rearrangements. Entries here come from immuneACCESS through TCRdb and include only in-frame sequences with V and J called. Some clones fail to appear in such tables; in the studies checked, an unresolved V gene covers under half of the shortfall, and the cause of the remainder is unknown. V, J and clone size were drawn from that table, and D and trimming were deduced from the DNA. The sample profile shows 300,000 to 350,000 clones; approximately 85% of them were found once. The ten most abundant clones make up around 2.1% of the sample.

The sequence derives from a man younger than 45 who had recovered from COVID-19. Material: PBMCs or T cells enriched from blood (not recorded which). The chain is encoded by TRBV27 joined to TRBJ1-1, and 7 junction bases match TRBD1. The DNA is TGTGCCAGCAGTTTAGGGGCAGGGGGAGTCTCGAACACTGAAGCTTTCTTT. It encodes CASSLGAGGVSNTEAFF.